This T cell receptor beta chain was sequenced during a study of Graves' ophthalmopathy and Graves' hyperthyroidism. Germline lookup yields CDR1 SQVTM and CDR2 ANQGSEA. This CDR3 has 15 amino acids. Germline trimming cut 3 bases from V and 2 bases from J; bases unmatched to any gene: 6. This clonotype showed up just a few times. Its antigen is unidentified. Broader study findings: With a specificity of 72.22% and a sensitivity of roughly 71%, the model predicted ophthalmopathy progression. Clonotypes were expanded in thyroid at above 0.001 frequency, and most also appeared in blood.

Scientists amplified the TCR beta CDR3 regions from RNA transcripts. HTBI-primed first-round RT-PCR preceded second-round multiplex PCR. TCRdb re-derived calls from the multiplex PCR reads in MiXCR, one entry per CDR3 protein. The sample has around 590,000 distinct CDR3 sequences, about two fifths seen once. Certain patients were not enrolled. These were patients with other autoimmune diseases, uncontrolled infections, pregnancy or lactation. Sequencing was done on a sample of peripheral blood or thyroid tissue (not recorded which). V gene TRBV29-1 combines with J gene TRBJ2-3, with 9 bases lining up with TRBD1. The sequence was obtained from an adult man with Graves' hyperthyroidism. The CDR3 DNA reads as TGCAGCGTTGAGGGAGGGACAGGGCCCACAGATACGCAGTATTTT. Translation gives CSVEGGTGPTDTQYF.